This T cell receptor beta chain was captured in a study of Ad26.COV2.S vaccination and SARS-CoV-2 variants. Overall study findings and caveats: Breadth of non-spike TCRs did not differ between vaccinees and placebo recipients. Measures of TCR breadth and depth may have fallen short of total T cell responses. Greater spike-specific TCR breadth was seen in vaccine recipients than in placebo recipients.

Only in-frame clones appear in the TCRdb table, and some are missing; sequencing was by immunoSEQ multiplex PCR. The sample yields about 180,000 clones, around 88% seen once. This CDR3 is 16 amino acids long. The V gene end was trimmed by 3 bases and the J gene end by 5 bases; junction bases not matched to a gene: 5. Germline V CDR1 and CDR2: LGHDT, YNNKEL (reference sequence). This clone was counted a single time. Its matching antigen is unknown. V usage is TRBV3-1 (or the pseudogene TRBV3-2) and J usage is TRBJ2-5; 14 positions agree with TRBD2. The clonotype comes from a human donor who had recovered from COVID-19. The specimen comprised peripheral blood, sampled after recovery from COVID-19. CDR3 bases: TGTGCCAGCAGCCATGGGACTAGCGGGAGCGGGGAGACCCAGTACTTC. Residues: CASSHGTSGSGETQYF.